This entry features one TCR beta chain sequence. Clones were sequenced by immunoSEQ multiplex PCR, and TCRdb holds only the in-frame ones, with some missing. The table lists under 150,000 clones, roughly four fifths of them singletons. Germline V gene sequence: CDR1 MNHEY, CDR2 SMNVEV (reference sequence). This CDR3 contains 15 residues. Deletions cut 3 bases from V and 8 bases from J, with 19 bases between. This record belongs to a study of radiation and T cells in renal cell carcinoma. Time point in this sample: blood 2 weeks post-SBRT. Indicated treatment: 15 Gy SBRT to primary tumor, nephrectomy 4 weeks later.

Sequenced here: blood, sampled from a patient whose treatment included radiotherapy and nephrectomy. This chain uses TRBV27 with TRBJ1-2, with D possibly matching TRBD1 (6 bases). This receptor was obtained from a woman in her fifties or sixties with renal cell carcinoma. The CDR3 DNA follows: TGTGCCAGCAGTTTCTCCTTTACAGGGACCTTGGGCTACACCTTC. It specifies CASSFSFTGTLGYTF.